This T cell receptor beta chain comes out of a study of blood T cell repertoires in COVID-19. Looking at the study overall: Sites across the United States, Italy and Spain contributed samples from acute and convalescent COVID-19. The cDNA or gDNA used as material had been derived from T cells, B-cell-depleted T cells, or PBMCs.

Germline-derived CDR1 and CDR2 are SGHTA and FQGNSA. The CDR3 is 14 amino acids. The junction had 7 bases not matched to a gene; V was cut back by 5 bases and J by 9 bases. Seattle cases were enrolled at active infection and followed longitudinally. As processed by the authors: Reference gene primer amplification in the assay estimated nucleated cell counts. Here immunoSEQ multiplex PCR was the method, and the copy in TCRdb shows in-frame clones only, minus some. The DNA gave D and trimming, while V, J and clone size come from that table. This table has 45,000 or so clones, 87% appearing once. The chain is built from TRBV7-2 and TRBJ1-6, with TRBD1 identical over 7 bases. This TCR was recovered from a woman at least 80 years old with COVID-19, enrolled during active disease. The specimen sequenced was peripheral blood. The CDR3 DNA reads TGTGCCAGCAGCCCACAGGGGTCGGGTTCACCCCTCCACTTT. This sequence encodes CASSPQGSGSPLHF.